This is a list of T cell receptor beta chains from one sample in a study of cytomegalovirus exposure and HLA in healthy donors. TCRdb keeps only in-frame clones here, not all; method: immunoSEQ multiplex PCR. The profile covers under 150,000 clones, with roughly 80% appearing a single time and 4% to 4.5% taken by the ten largest. Specimen: PBMCs. These receptors were obtained from a woman between 35 and 50 years old in good health and CMV-seropositive. Each CDR3 is given with its conserved first and last residue. D genes are given only for firm matches. Expanded clones are given a class, and other clones once, few, many or no size at all.

clone_size: once; v_call: TRBV2; j_call: TRBJ2-7; d_call: -; cdr3_nt: TGTGCCAGCAGAATAGCTGGCGAGCAGTACTTC; cdr3_aa: CASRIAGEQYF
clone_size: -; v_call: TRBV28; j_call: TRBJ1-2; d_call: -; cdr3_nt: TGTGCCAGCAGTTCCCCCGGGGGGCGCCACTATGGCTACACCTTC; cdr3_aa: CASSSPGGRHYGYTF
clone_size: -; v_call: TRBV30; j_call: TRBJ2-7; d_call: -; cdr3_nt: TGTGCCTGGGGGACCGGCAGGGGCACCCACGAGCAGTACTTC; cdr3_aa: CAWGTGRGTHEQYF
clone_size: -; v_call: TRBV7-3; j_call: TRBJ2-2; d_call: -; cdr3_nt: TGTGCCAGCAGCCTTCTTCCCGGCACCGGGGAGCTGTTTTTT; cdr3_aa: CASSLLPGTGELFF
clone_size: -; v_call: TRBV9; j_call: TRBJ2-3; d_call: -; cdr3_nt: TGTGCCAGCAGCCCCCGGGCAGATACGCAGTATTTT; cdr3_aa: CASSPRADTQYF
clone_size: few; v_call: TRBV6-5; j_call: TRBJ2-7; d_call: TRBD2; cdr3_nt: TGTGCCAGCCTAAGTTACGGGGGAGGGGACGAGCAGTACTTC; cdr3_aa: CASLSYGGGDEQYF
clone_size: -; v_call: TRBV7-2; j_call: TRBJ2-7; d_call: TRBD2; cdr3_nt: TGTGCCAGCAGCGCAGCGGGGGCATCCTACGAGCAGTACTTC; cdr3_aa: CASSAAGASYEQYF
clone_size: few; v_call: TRBV7-2; j_call: TRBJ2-2; d_call: TRBD2; cdr3_nt: TGTGCCAGCAGCCCGGGAGGCCATACCGGGGAGCTGTTTTTT; cdr3_aa: CASSPGGHTGELFF
clone_size: -; v_call: TRBV29-1; j_call: TRBJ2-3; d_call: TRBD2; cdr3_nt: TGCAGCGTACCCCTAGCGGGGCCTACAGATACGCAGTATTTT; cdr3_aa: CSVPLAGPTDTQYF
clone_size: once; v_call: TRBV28; j_call: TRBJ2-2; d_call: -; cdr3_nt: TGTGCCAGCAGTCTCCTAGGGGGGGCTAATACCGGGGAGCTGTTTTTT; cdr3_aa: CASSLLGGANTGELFF
clone_size: -; v_call: TRBV7-9; j_call: TRBJ1-5; d_call: -; cdr3_nt: TGTGCCAGCAGCTCGACTAATCAGCCCCAGCATTTT; cdr3_aa: CASSSTNQPQHF
clone_size: -; v_call: TRBV28; j_call: TRBJ1-1; d_call: -; cdr3_nt: TGTGCCAGCACTCGTACGGCAGGGGCCACTGAAGCTTTCTTT; cdr3_aa: CASTRTAGATEAFF
clone_size: -; v_call: TRBV27; j_call: TRBJ2-7; d_call: TRBD1; cdr3_nt: TGTGCCAGCAGTTTATTTATCCGGGACAGACTGTACTTC; cdr3_aa: CASSLFIRDRLYF
clone_size: -; v_call: TRBV6-5; j_call: TRBJ1-1; d_call: -; cdr3_nt: TGTGCCAGCAGTCCTACTAACACTGAAGCTTTCTTT; cdr3_aa: CASSPTNTEAFF
clone_size: once; v_call: TRBV5-1; j_call: TRBJ1-6; d_call: TRBD1; cdr3_nt: TGCGCCAGCCCTACAGGGGGCGGAATTCTCCTTAGATATAATTCACCCCTCCACTTT; cdr3_aa: CASPTGGGILLRYNSPLHF
clone_size: -; v_call: TRBV10-3; j_call: TRBJ2-1; d_call: TRBD2; cdr3_nt: TGTGCCATCAGTGATAGTAGCGGGAGGGTCTATGAGCAGTTCTTC; cdr3_aa: CAISDSSGRVYEQFF
clone_size: once; v_call: TRBV10-2; j_call: TRBJ2-7; d_call: TRBD1; cdr3_nt: TGCGCCAGCACCACAGGGGGGACAGGGGTTGAGCAGTACTTC; cdr3_aa: CASTTGGTGVEQYF
clone_size: -; v_call: TRBV4-1; j_call: TRBJ2-7; d_call: -; cdr3_nt: TGCGCCAGCAGCCAAGATCCGCAGGGTGGCGAGCAGTACTTC; cdr3_aa: CASSQDPQGGEQYF
clone_size: -; v_call: TRBV2; j_call: TRBJ1-4; d_call: -; cdr3_nt: TGTGCCAGCAGGGCTCGGTCGGGGAATAATGAAAAACTGTTTTTT; cdr3_aa: CASRARSGNNEKLFF
clone_size: -; v_call: TRBV6-1; j_call: TRBJ1-5; d_call: -; cdr3_nt: TGTGCCAGCAGTGAAGGAAACAGGGTTAATCAGCCCCAGCATTTT; cdr3_aa: CASSEGNRVNQPQHF
clone_size: -; v_call: TRBV5-6; j_call: TRBJ2-5; d_call: TRBD2; cdr3_nt: TGTGCCAGCATCCCGGGGCTAGCGGGGGGGCTAGAGACCCAGTACTTC; cdr3_aa: CASIPGLAGGLETQYF
clone_size: -; v_call: TRBV6-5; j_call: TRBJ2-7; d_call: -; cdr3_nt: TGTGCCAGCAGTTACTCAACAGGGGAGCAGTACTTC; cdr3_aa: CASSYSTGEQYF
clone_size: -; v_call: TRBV7-9; j_call: TRBJ1-5; d_call: -; cdr3_nt: TGTGCCAGCAGCTTAGGACAGGACTATCAGCCCCAGCATTTT; cdr3_aa: CASSLGQDYQPQHF
clone_size: -; v_call: TRBV7-8; j_call: TRBJ1-4; d_call: -; cdr3_nt: TGTGCCAGCAGCTTCAGACAGGAGGATAATGAAAAACTGTTTTTT; cdr3_aa: CASSFRQEDNEKLFF
clone_size: -; v_call: TRBV29-1; j_call: TRBJ2-7; d_call: TRBD1; cdr3_nt: TGCAGCGCCGCCCAGGGGGCCTCCTACGAGCAGTACTTC; cdr3_aa: CSAAQGASYEQYF
clone_size: -; v_call: TRBV6-6; j_call: TRBJ1-2; d_call: -; cdr3_nt: TGTGCCAGTGTGCGTAGAAACTATGGCTACACCTTC; cdr3_aa: CASVRRNYGYTF
clone_size: -; v_call: TRBV4-2; j_call: TRBJ2-1; d_call: TRBD1; cdr3_nt: TGTGCCAGCAGCCAAGTCCGGGACAGAAACAATGAGCAGTTCTTC; cdr3_aa: CASSQVRDRNNEQFF
clone_size: few; v_call: TRBV30; j_call: TRBJ1-4; d_call: -; cdr3_nt: TGTGCCTGGAGAAAACAGGGCAGGGATGAAAAACTGTTTTTT; cdr3_aa: CAWRKQGRDEKLFF
clone_size: -; v_call: TRBV30; j_call: TRBJ2-7; d_call: -; cdr3_nt: TGTGCCTGGAGTGTAGGGGGAGCAGTCTCCTACGAGCAGTACTTC; cdr3_aa: CAWSVGGAVSYEQYF
clone_size: -; v_call: TRBV5-1; j_call: TRBJ2-1; d_call: TRBD2; cdr3_nt: TGCGCCAGCAGCTTCCCAGCGGGAGGGCCGAGAAATGAGCAGTTCTTC; cdr3_aa: CASSFPAGGPRNEQFF
clone_size: -; v_call: TRBV6-5; j_call: TRBJ2-5; d_call: -; cdr3_nt: TGTGCCACCCACGAGGGATTAGCGCAAGAGACCCAGTACTTC; cdr3_aa: CATHEGLAQETQYF
clone_size: -; v_call: TRBV6-1; j_call: TRBJ1-1; d_call: -; cdr3_nt: TGTGCCAGCAGGGTCTCCGGGAACACTGAAGCTTTCTTT; cdr3_aa: CASRVSGNTEAFF
clone_size: -; v_call: TRBV2; j_call: TRBJ1-6; d_call: -; cdr3_nt: TGTGCCAGCAGTGTCAGGGAAAACTATAATTCACCCCTCCACTTT; cdr3_aa: CASSVRENYNSPLHF
clone_size: -; v_call: TRBV7-2; j_call: TRBJ1-1; d_call: -; cdr3_nt: TGTGCCAGCAGCTTAGTCTCAGGGGACACTGAAGCTTTCTTT; cdr3_aa: CASSLVSGDTEAFF
clone_size: few; v_call: TRBV29-1; j_call: TRBJ2-1; d_call: TRBD2; cdr3_nt: TGCAGCGCCCGGGGGACTAGCGGGGGAATGCGGGAGCAGTTCTTC; cdr3_aa: CSARGTSGGMREQFF
clone_size: -; v_call: TRBV6-6; j_call: TRBJ2-3; d_call: -; cdr3_nt: TGTGCCAGCGGGAGGGGGGAGGGGGGAGATACGCAGTATTTT; cdr3_aa: CASGRGEGGDTQYF
clone_size: -; v_call: TRBV19; j_call: TRBJ2-1; d_call: -; cdr3_nt: TGTGCCAGTAGCGGGAGCAATGAGCAGTTCTTC; cdr3_aa: CASSGSNEQFF
clone_size: -; v_call: TRBV13; j_call: TRBJ2-5; d_call: -; cdr3_nt: TGTGCCAGCAGCTTAGGCTGGACAGAGCTTCAAGAGACCCAGTACTTC; cdr3_aa: CASSLGWTELQETQYF
clone_size: -; v_call: TRBV6-5; j_call: TRBJ2-7; d_call: TRBD1; cdr3_nt: TGTGCCAGCAGTTACTCCTCCCAGGGGGCCAGGCAGTACTTC; cdr3_aa: CASSYSSQGARQYF
clone_size: few; v_call: TRBV10-2; j_call: TRBJ2-1; d_call: -; cdr3_nt: TGCGCCAGCAGCCTTTCGGGGGAGCAGTTCTTC; cdr3_aa: CASSLSGEQFF
clone_size: -; v_call: TRBV5-1; j_call: TRBJ2-5; d_call: -; cdr3_nt: TGCGCCAGCGGGGGGACAGCAGAGACCCAGTACTTC; cdr3_aa: CASGGTAETQYF
clone_size: -; v_call: TRBV5-1; j_call: TRBJ2-5; d_call: TRBD2; cdr3_nt: TGCGCCAGCAGCCTAGACGGGACTAGCGGAGAGACCCAGTACTTC; cdr3_aa: CASSLDGTSGETQYF
clone_size: -; v_call: TRBV14; j_call: TRBJ1-4; d_call: -; cdr3_nt: TGTGCCAGCAGCCAAGGGTTTCGGGGTGATGAAAAACTGTTTTTT; cdr3_aa: CASSQGFRGDEKLFF
clone_size: once; v_call: TRBV15; j_call: TRBJ2-3; d_call: -; cdr3_nt: TGTGCCACCAGCAGAGAAGCATTGGGCACAGATACGCAGTATTTT; cdr3_aa: CATSREALGTDTQYF
clone_size: -; v_call: TRBV4-1; j_call: TRBJ1-1; d_call: -; cdr3_nt: TGCGCCAGCAGCCGGACATCGAACACTGAAGCTTTCTTT; cdr3_aa: CASSRTSNTEAFF
clone_size: -; v_call: TRBV30; j_call: TRBJ1-1; d_call: -; cdr3_nt: TGTGCCTGGGGGGTGGGGAGCACTGAAGCTTTCTTT; cdr3_aa: CAWGVGSTEAFF
clone_size: few; v_call: TRBV6-5; j_call: TRBJ2-1; d_call: -; cdr3_nt: TGTGCCAGCAGTTACTTCGGGGGAGACCGCTACAATGAGCAGTTCTTC; cdr3_aa: CASSYFGGDRYNEQFF